One and the same sample provided the 30 T cell receptor beta chains below, sequenced in a study of T cells in Graves' hyperthyroidism and ophthalmopathy (dated by TCRdb to between 2018 and 2020). Libraries came from multiplex PCR. The instrument was an Illumina HiSeq 2000. The TCR beta CDR3 regions were amplified from RNA transcripts. The TCR CDR3 was subjected to a first round of RT-PCR using the HTBI primer set and the Qiagen OneStep RT-PCR kit. TCRdb reran the public reads through fastp at Q25 and MiXCR, keeping productive beta chains. Every entry covers one CDR3 protein and lists the most common genes and DNA from its rows. Present in this sample are 490,000 or so distinct CDR3 sequences, 15% to 20% of which were seen just once. In total, the top ten clones hold about half of the sample. Sequencing input: blood. Every receptor here comes from a man aged 35 to 55 with Graves' ophthalmopathy.

The chain has TRBV6-1 and TRBJ1-1; no clear D. The CDR3 is 13 residues long. V gave up 0 bases and J gave up 10 bases, with 12 bases separating them. The germline V gene encodes CDR1 MNHNS and CDR2 SASEGT. The CDR3 sequence is CASSEAASRTAFF. The CDR3, as DNA: TGTGCCAGCAGTGAAGCCGCCTCGCGAACAGCTTTCTTT.

This clonotype appeared a few times. The CDR3 DNA reads as TGCAGTGCTAGAGTACTAGCGGGACCCTACAATGAGCAGTTCTTC. Translating it yields CSARVLAGPYNEQFF. The genes are TRBV20-1 and TRBJ2-1; 10 nucleotides line up with TRBD2. The ends lost 1 base at V and 2 bases at J; junction bases unmatched: 2. The CDR3 length is 15 residues. Germline CDR1 is DFQATT and CDR2 is SNEGSKA (reference sequence).

The V gene is TRBV6-5, the J gene TRBJ2-2, with D perhaps matching TRBD1 or TRBD2 (5 bases each). Trimming took off 2 bases at V and 2 bases at J, with 12 bases between the two ends. The CDR3 consists of 16 residues. Per germline, CDR1 MNHEY and CDR2 SVGAGI. CDR3 amino acids: CASSYGRGVNTGELFF. CDR3 sequence (DNA): TGTGCCAGCAGTTACGGTCGAGGGGTTAACACCGGGGAGCTGTTTTTT.

This clonotype was detected ten times or more. This chain uses TRBV2 with TRBJ2-7; tentative D call: TRBD2 (5 bases). CDR3 length equals 17 residues. Trimming took off 8 bases at V and 1 base at J, with 24 bases between the two ends. Germline CDR1 is SNHLY and CDR2 is FYNNEI. CDR3 DNA: TGTGCCAGCGGAGAGGCCCTTGTGGCGGGTCCATCCTACGAGCAGTACTTC. Its translation: CASGEALVAGPSYEQYF.

The chain links TRBV20-1 to TRBJ2-1; TRBD2 matches at 12 bases. The CDR3 totals 17 residues. Germline assignment: CDR1 DFQATT and CDR2 SNEGSKA (reference sequence). V lost 2 bases, J lost 6 bases, and 11 bases stayed unmatched. For the CDR3, the DNA is TGCAGTGCTAGATCTCCCCGACTAGCGGGGGTTCGCAATGAGCAGTTCTTC. As protein: CSARSPRLAGVRNEQFF.

This clonotype came up many times. This CDR3 is CASSLGTALGGYTF. The DNA of the CDR3 is TGTGCCAGCAGCCTTGGGACGGCCCTTGGGGGCTACACCTTC. The chain uses TRBV13 and TRBJ1-2, with D possibly being TRBD1 (5 bases). Germline V gene data show CDR1 as PRHDT and CDR2 as FYEKMQ (reference sequence). V was pared by 5 bases and J by 8 bases, with 18 bases between. This CDR3 has 14 amino acids.

The chain combines TRBV3-2 with TRBJ1-1; the table's D gene call, TRBD1, was not cross checked with the DNA. TRBV3-2 is assigned pseudogene status. CDR3 length: 17 amino acids. CDR3 DNA: TGTGCCAGCAGCCAACTAGGAATTAGGGGGGATAACACTGAAGCTTTCTTT. Protein sequence: CASSQLGIRGDNTEAFF.

Only a few counts were recorded for this clonotype. The rearrangement joins TRBV11-3 to TRBJ2-2, with a tentative D call TRBD2 (5 bases). V lost 5 bases and J 4 bases, leaving 14 bases between the germline ends. Germline assignment: CDR1 SGHNT and CDR2 YENEEA. This CDR3 comprises 15 residues. The CDR3 coding sequence is TGTGCCAGCAGCGCGCACCGGGGTAGCACCGGGGAGCTGTTTTTT. Translated, it gives CASSAHRGSTGELFF. Variable domain in full (rest from reference TRBV11-3 and TRBJ2-2): EAGVVQSPRYKIIEKKQPVAFWCNPISGHNTLYWYLQNLGQGPELLIRYENEEAVDDSQLPKDRFSAERLKGVDSTLKIQPAELGDSAVYLCASSAHRGSTGELFFGEGSRLTVL.

This clonotype was found many times. The CDR3 bases are TGTGCCAGCAGTTCTCAGGGGGCGCGAGTTCATGAAAAACTGTTTTTT. The encoded protein is CASSSQGARVHEKLFF. The V gene is TRBV2, the J gene TRBJ1-4; TRBD1 matches 8 bases. The V gene end was trimmed by 5 bases and the J gene end by 6 bases; junction bases not matched to a gene: 11. This CDR3 has 16 residues. The V gene's germline CDR1 is SNHLY and CDR2 FYNNEI.

The table lists this clonotype with a few counts. The chain combines TRBV6-1 with TRBJ1-3, with D hard to call. Trimming stripped 5 bases from V and 4 bases from J, with 12 bases between. The CDR3 runs 14 residues. CDR1 MNHNS and CDR2 SASEGT come from the germline V gene. CDR3 DNA: TGTGCCAGCAGTTATCACCTAGAAGGAAACACCATATATTTT. Its translation: CASSYHLEGNTIYF.

The CDR3 DNA is TGTGCCTCTCACGGAGGGACCTTGAACACCGGGGAGCTGTTTTTT. Amino acids: CASHGGTLNTGELFF. The chain employs TRBV10-3 and TRBJ2-2; perhaps TRBD2 as D (6 bases). Germline V gives CDR1 ENHRY, CDR2 SYGVKD. The length of the CDR3 is 15 residues. The V end was cut by 11 bases, the J end by 1 base, with 17 bases between.

V and J are TRBV6-1 and TRBJ1-2, with 11 bases identical to TRBD1. Per the germline V gene, CDR1 is MNHNS and CDR2 is SASEGT. Unmatched junction bases numbered 6, after V lost 10 bases and J lost 5 bases. The CDR3 is 13 amino acids. The chain's CDR3 is CATLDRGRYGYTF. In DNA form, the CDR3 reads TGTGCCACCCTGGACAGGGGGCGGTATGGCTACACCTTC.

This clonotype was seen many times. This chain uses TRBV20-1 with TRBJ2-5, with 7 bases identical to TRBD1. This CDR3 region has 13 residues. Per germline, CDR1 DFQATT and CDR2 SNEGSKA (reference sequence). Trimming removed 8 bases from V and 2 bases from J; junction bases left unmatched: 8. Here the CDR3 DNA reads TGCAGTCTTTACAGGGGCACACAAGAGACCCAGTACTTC. Residues: CSLYRGTQETQYF.

This clonotype was seen repeatedly, ten times or more. The chain joins TRBV11-2 to TRBJ1-2; D gene uncertain. V was shortened by 0 bases and J by 6 bases, with 11 bases between the two germline ends. Germline lookup yields CDR1 SGHAT and CDR2 FQNNGV. This CDR3 contains 14 residues. CDR3 residues: CASSLDGPSDGYTF. The CDR3 DNA sequence: TGTGCCAGCAGCTTAGATGGACCTTCGGATGGCTACACCTTC.

The J gene is TRBJ2-1, the V gene TRBV7-9; perhaps TRBD1 as D (6 bases). Germline assignment: CDR1 SEHNR and CDR2 FQNEAQ (reference sequence). The CDR3 has 14 amino acids. V was clipped by 5 bases and J by 5 bases, with 13 bases between them. The CDR3 reads CASSLTDSNNEQFF. CDR3 in DNA: TGTGCCAGCAGCCTTACGGACAGTAACAATGAGCAGTTCTTC.

The chain couples TRBV20-1 to TRBJ1-2, with unresolved D. Germline loops: CDR1 DFQATT, CDR2 SNEGSKA (reference sequence). The CDR3 loop spans 12 amino acids. Between the trimmed V and J ends, which lost 5 bases and 8 bases, there was a span of 15 bases. The CDR3 DNA follows: TGCAGTGCTGCAACAGAAATAAAGGGCTACACCTTC. Translation gives CSAATEIKGYTF.

The chain employs TRBV4-3 and TRBJ2-7; a possible D gene is TRBD2 (6 bases). V dropped 0 bases and J dropped 2 bases, with 11 bases sitting between them. The CDR3 totals 15 residues. Per the germline V gene, CDR1 is LGHNA and CDR2 is YSLEER. This chain's CDR3 is CASSQDSGVTYEQYF. DNA of the CDR3: TGCGCCAGCAGCCAAGATTCGGGGGTGACCTACGAGCAGTACTTC.

The rearrangement uses TRBV10-3 and TRBJ2-1; either TRBD1 or TRBD2 may fit D (6 bases each). V was pared by 5 bases and J by 0 bases, with 26 bases between. The CDR3 totals 20 residues. CDR1 is ENHRY, CDR2 SYGVKD, per germline. CDR3 in amino acids: CAISSGFSLGGGGSYNEQFF. Here the CDR3 DNA reads TGTGCCATCAGTTCGGGATTTTCCCTCGGGGGCGGAGGCTCCTACAATGAGCAGTTCTTC.

This clonotype was seen only a few times. The J gene is TRBJ1-1, the V gene TRBV5-8, with D maybe TRBD1 (5 bases). The ends were cut back, 5 bases at V and 1 base at J, with 18 bases in the middle. The CDR3 totals 16 residues. CDR1 SGHTS and CDR2 YDEGEE come from the germline V gene. CDR3 region: CASSDLGGLPNTEAFF. The CDR3 bases are TGTGCCAGCAGTGACCTGGGGGGTTTACCGAACACTGAAGCTTTCTTT.

This sequence joins TRBV7-6 and TRBJ2-1, with 7 nucleotides matching TRBD2. The CDR3 is 17 residues long. V shed 5 bases and J 0 bases; nucleotides not matched to a gene: 10. CDR1 and CDR2 from the germline V gene are SGHVS and FNYEAQ. This CDR3 reads CASSPTMGGSSYNEQFF. DNA for the CDR3: TGTGCCAGCAGCCCGACCATGGGGGGGAGCTCCTACAATGAGCAGTTCTTC.

This clonotype was observed at least ten times. The V gene is TRBV28, the J gene TRBJ2-7; weak D call: TRBD2 (5 bases). V lost 2 bases and J lost 0, with 11 bases in between. Germline lookup yields CDR1 MDHEN and CDR2 SYDVKM. CDR3 size: 15 residues. CDR3 sequence reads: CASSLVAGLSYEQYF. The CDR3 coding sequence is TGTGCCAGCAGTTTAGTAGCTGGACTCTCCTACGAGCAGTACTTC. The full variable domain, with the rest looked up from reference TRBV28 and TRBJ2-7, is DVKVTQSSRYLVKRTGEKVFLECVQDMDHENMFWYRQDPGLGLRLIYFSYDVKMKEKGDIPEGYSVSREKKERFSLILESASTNQTSMYLCASSLVAGLSYEQYFGPGTRLTVT.

This chain joins TRBV4-3 and TRBJ2-2, with D uncertain. This CDR3 region has 15 residues. V was clipped by 1 base and J by 4 bases, with 10 bases between them. In germline, CDR1 is LGHNA, CDR2 YSLEER. CDR3 nucleotide sequence: TGCGCCAGCAGCCAAGTGAGGATTGTCACCGGGGAGCTGTTTTTT. It specifies CASSQVRIVTGELFF.

This clonotype has at least ten counts. V is TRBV2 and J is TRBJ2-5; no clear D gene. The CDR3 is 13 amino acids. Trimming pared 5 bases from V and 2 bases from J, leaving 9 bases between. Germline CDR1 SNHLY, CDR2 FYNNEI. The CDR3 region has the DNA TGTGCCAGCAGTCCCAGCGCACAAGAGACCCAGTACTTC. As protein: CASSPSAQETQYF.

The sample holds many counts of this clonotype. The chain is built from TRBV28 and TRBJ2-3; a possible D gene is TRBD1 (6 bases). CDR3 size: 14 residues. Germline values: CDR1 MDHEN, CDR2 SYDVKM. Trimming took off 5 bases at V and 2 bases at J, with 11 bases between the two ends. The CDR3 DNA sequence: TGTGCCAGCAGTGGGACACACAACACAGATACGCAGTATTTT. Protein sequence: CASSGTHNTDTQYF.

This clonotype was detected many times. The chain has TRBV6-1 and TRBJ1-2, with D perhaps TRBD1 (6 bases). The CDR3 loop spans 11 amino acids. CDR1 and CDR2 from the germline V gene are MNHNS and SASEGT. Deletions cut 3 bases from V and 8 bases from J, with 7 bases between. CDR3 residues: CASSDRGGYTF. Here the CDR3 DNA reads TGTGCCAGCAGTGACAGGGGAGGCTACACCTTC.

This clonotype came up a few times. The junction differs from germline at one of its ends, possibly a read error. The chain carries TRBV12-3 or TRBV12-4 and TRBJ2-3; TRBD2 agrees at 7 bases. This CDR3 is built from 14 residues. The chain's CDR3 is CVSRELGRGDTQYF. DNA of the CDR3: TGTGTCAGCAGAGAACTAGGGCGGGGGGATACGCAGTATTTT.

The chain recombines TRBV4-1 with TRBJ1-1; no clear D. Germline assignment: CDR1 MGHRA and CDR2 YSYEKL. The CDR3 loop spans 15 amino acids. V lost 1 base to trimming and J lost 0 bases, with 9 bases between them. This chain's CDR3 is CASSQVATLNTEAFF. For the CDR3, the DNA is TGCGCCAGCAGCCAAGTGGCAACTTTGAACACTGAAGCTTTCTTT.

This clonotype was found many times. The gene calls are TRBV14 and TRBJ2-3; D may be TRBD2 (6 bases). This CDR3 is built from 15 residues. The V end lost 8 bases, the J end lost 0 bases, and 15 bases lay between the germline ends. Germline V lookup: CDR1 SGHDN, CDR2 FVKESK. CDR3 protein: CASRPPGLSTDTQYF. DNA for the CDR3: TGTGCCAGCCGGCCCCCGGGACTGAGCACAGATACGCAGTATTTT.

This clonotype was detected only a few times. The chain joins TRBV12-3 or TRBV12-4 to TRBJ1-6; tentative D call: TRBD1 (5 bases). The CDR3 runs to 14 residues. V dropped 6 bases and J dropped 8 bases, with 14 bases sitting between them. The DNA for the CDR3 is TGTGCCAGCAGCCCCGGGGGTTTGGATTCACCCCTCCACTTT. Its protein product is CASSPGGLDSPLHF.

The chain links TRBV5-1 to TRBJ2-7; 7 positions match TRBD1. CDR1 is SGHRS, CDR2 YFSETQ, per germline. J was trimmed by 2 bases and V by 3 bases; bases with no gene match: 8. This CDR3 is 15 amino acids long. CDR3 nucleotide sequence: TGCGCCAGCAGCTCCTCAGGGGGTGTAGCCTACGAGCAGTACTTC. It translates to CASSSSGGVAYEQYF.